This T cell receptor beta chain was sequenced during a study of shared T cell receptors in the human thymus. TCRdb keeps only in-frame clones here, not all; method: immunoSEQ multiplex PCR. The sample gives hundreds of thousands of clones, approximately 85% of which show up once; around 0.0094% is in the top ten. CDR1 SNHLY and CDR2 FYNNEI come from the germline V gene. CDR3 size: 15 residues. With 10 bases removed from V and 2 bases from J, the gap between germline ends came to 21 bases. These sequences were also reported in another study, on human thymus T cells. That source adds: Related work found strong thymic repertoire overlap between unrelated individuals.

The V and J genes are TRBV2 and TRBJ2-7; possible D gene TRBD1, 5 bases. Sequenced input: thymocytes. This receptor was identified in a girl in the first two years of life with a congenital heart defect. The CDR3 is CATHTPRQKTYEQYF. CDR3 in DNA: TGTGCCACCCACACCCCGAGACAGAAAACCTACGAGCAGTACTTC.